Below are 8 T cell receptor beta chains sequenced from a single sample in a study of metastatic and nonmetastatic thyroid tumors. TCRdb re-analyzed the PCR reads through MiXCR. The sample shows about 35,000 clones, approximately 32% of them seen only once. Among the patients, none had received any treatment before thyroid surgery. Sequencing was performed on blood. These receptors all come from a female donor with papillary thyroid cancer or a benign thyroid nodule (not recorded which). Some clones in this sample may be carry-over from other donors' samples.

To note about this clone: A junction boundary mismatches the germline segment, possibly from a read error. The chain is built from TRBV6-4 and TRBJ2-1; TRBD2 aligns across 9 bases. Germline V gene sequence: CDR1 MRHNA, CDR2 SNTAGT. This CDR3 has 15 residues. The CDR3 here is CARSDPRGRAGEQFF. Written as DNA, the CDR3 is TGTGCCAGAAGTGACCCCCGCGGGAGGGCCGGTGAGCAGTTCTTC.

The chain carries TRBV4-1 and TRBJ2-3; D may match TRBD1 or TRBD2 (5 bases each). V lost 5 bases and J 5 bases, leaving 11 bases between the germline ends. Germline V CDR1 and CDR2: MGHRA, YSYEKL. This CDR3 is 13 amino acids long. The CDR3 here is CASSGGSRDTQYF. CDR3 in DNA: TGCGCCAGCAGCGGGGGAAGTAGAGATACGCAGTATTTT.

A word on this clone: The CDR3 does not close with the conserved phenylalanine or tryptophan, likely indicating a read error. J is TRBJ2-7 and V is TRBV5-4; possible D gene TRBD2, 5 bases. The germline V gene has CDR1 SGHNT and CDR2 YYREEE (reference sequence). This CDR3 region has 13 residues. CDR3 DNA: TGCGCCAGCAGCTTGGAGGAGTCCCACGAGCAGTACTTG. As protein: CASSLEESHEQYL.

This clone was recorded at least ten times. Other DNA sequences in the sample encode the same CDR3. The V gene is TRBV10-3, the J gene TRBJ1-3; D is ambiguous. The CDR3 loop spans 13 amino acids. Germline CDR1 is ENHRY and CDR2 is SYGVKD. Trimming pared 4 bases from V and 8 bases from J, leaving 12 bases between. CDR3 nucleotide sequence: TGTGCCATCAGTGGGGGAATACTGGACACCATATATTTT. It codes for CAISGGILDTIYF.

The chain uses TRBV18 and TRBJ2-3, with D hard to call. The CDR3 is 13 residues long. V was pared by 2 bases and J by 3 bases, with 6 bases between. The V gene's germline CDR1 is KGHSH and CDR2 LQKENI. DNA for the CDR3: TGTGCCAGCTCACCAGGCCCTACAGATACGCAGTATTTT. Encoded protein: CASSPGPTDTQYF.

This clone was counted only a few times. The rearrangement uses TRBV20-1 and TRBJ1-6, with 7 bases identical to TRBD1. Germline CDR1 and CDR2: DFQATT and SNEGSKA (reference sequence). The CDR3 contains 14 residues. The CDR3 here is CSPRPVNRGTPLHF. In nucleotides, the CDR3 is TGCAGCCCGCGACCAGTAAACAGGGGCACGCCCCTCCACTTT.

The chain employs TRBV12-3 or TRBV12-4 and TRBJ2-1, with TRBD2 as a possible D gene (5 bases). The CDR3 loop spans 14 amino acids. The V and J ends lost 3 bases and 0 bases respectively, with 6 bases between them. The CDR3 reads CASSFGSSYNEQFF. In DNA, the CDR3 is TGTGCCAGCAGTTTTGGGAGCTCCTACAATGAGCAGTTCTTC.

The rearrangement links TRBV11-2 to TRBJ2-2, with D uncertain. The V gene lost 8 bases and the J gene lost 1 base, with 8 bases spanning the gap. The germline V gene encodes CDR1 SGHAT and CDR2 FQNNGV. The CDR3 sequence is 13 residues long. The CDR3 sequence is CASELGNTGELFF. The CDR3 bases are TGTGCCAGCGAACTGGGGAACACCGGGGAGCTGTTTTTT.